The present entry profiles one T cell receptor beta chain with its context. This sample was taken from a study of blood T cell repertoires in COVID-19. Study background: Sample material is recorded as cDNA or gDNA derived from T cells, B-cell-depleted T cells, or PBMCs.

Clones were sequenced by immunoSEQ multiplex PCR, and TCRdb holds only the in-frame ones, with some missing. The sample has some 280,000 clones; 89% are singletons. Trimming took off 4 bases at V and 8 bases at J, with 17 bases between the two ends. This CDR3 is 15 amino acids long. The germline CDR1 and CDR2 sequences are SEHNR and FQNEAQ (reference sequence). The chain recombines TRBV7-9 with TRBJ1-4; D possibly corresponds to TRBD1 (5 bases). Source material: peripheral blood. The receptor was derived from a woman aged 60-75 years with acute or convalescent COVID-19. The CDR3 here is CASSSATGTSEKLFF. The CDR3 region has the DNA TGTGCCAGCAGCTCTGCTACCGGGACTAGCGAAAAACTGTTTTTT.